The 13 T cell receptor beta chains below were found in one sample sequenced in a study of cytomegalovirus exposure and HLA in healthy donors. PCR involved 60 Vbeta and 13 Jbeta primers. TCRdb keeps only in-frame clones here, not all; method: immunoSEQ multiplex PCR. The sample has about 93,000 clones; approximately 72% are singletons. Source material: PBMCs. The receptors originated from a woman aged 40 to 49 in good health and CMV-seronegative.

This chain connects TRBV5-1 to TRBJ1-4; D not certain. The germline V gene encodes CDR1 SGHRS and CDR2 YFSETQ. This CDR3 is 15 amino acids long. V was trimmed by 0 bases and J by 0 bases, leaving 6 bases between them. This CDR3 is CASSLDGATNEKLFF. For the CDR3, the DNA is TGCGCCAGCAGCTTGGACGGTGCAACTAATGAAAAACTGTTTTTT.

The rearrangement links TRBV14 to TRBJ2-1; TRBD2 matches 11 bases. The junction had 3 bases not matched to a gene; V was cut back by 4 bases and J by 4 bases. CDR3 length equals 15 residues. Germline-derived CDR1 and CDR2 are SGHDN and FVKESK. The CDR3 DNA reads TGTGCCAGCAGCCTCACTAGCGGGGGATACAATGAGCAGTTCTTC. Protein: CASSLTSGGYNEQFF.

This clone came up once. V is TRBV6-5 and J is TRBJ2-3; 7 positions agree with TRBD1. This CDR3 is built from 15 residues. In germline, CDR1 is MNHEY, CDR2 SVGAGI. V trimming: 8 bases; J trimming: 0 bases; junction bases outside the gene matches: 8. The CDR3 region is CASSFQGDSTDTQYF. CDR3 DNA: TGTGCCAGCTCGTTCCAGGGGGATAGCACAGATACGCAGTATTTT.

This chain links TRBV6-6 with TRBJ2-5, with TRBD1 identical over 8 bases. This CDR3 comprises 15 residues. Germline CDR1 is MNHNY and CDR2 is SVGAGI (reference sequence). V trimming: 7 bases; J trimming: 5 bases; junction bases outside the gene matches: 12. The CDR3 loop reads CASNGQGAVRETQYF. The CDR3 coding sequence is TGTGCCAGCAATGGACAGGGAGCCGTACGGGAGACCCAGTACTTC.

The chain carries TRBV6-1 and TRBJ1-4; D is possibly TRBD1 (5 bases). This CDR3 spans 14 amino acids. V was clipped by 8 bases and J by 5 bases, with 15 bases between them. Germline V gene data show CDR1 as MNHNS and CDR2 as SASEGT. CDR3 in amino acids: CASGGGRANEKLFF. The DNA of the CDR3 is TGTGCCAGCGGGGGGGGAAGAGCGAATGAAAAACTGTTTTTT.

This clone was seen a few times. This chain links TRBV28 with TRBJ1-2; 7 nucleotides line up with TRBD1. This CDR3 spans 12 amino acids. The V segment lost 11 bases and the J segment 5 bases; nucleotides outside the gene matches: 8. Germline V lookup: CDR1 MDHEN, CDR2 SYDVKM. The CDR3 sequence: CASGQTPYGYTF. CDR3 nucleotide sequence: TGTGCCTCGGGACAGACCCCTTATGGCTACACCTTC.

In regard to this clone: Compared with germline, one end of the junction differs, possibly owing to a read error. The V gene is TRBV28, the J gene TRBJ2-7; 9 bases agree with TRBD1. The CDR3 contains 16 residues. Germline V gives CDR1 MDHEN, CDR2 SYDVKM. The CDR3 DNA follows: TGCGCCAGCGGTTCCATCACAGGGACAGGGCAACACGAGCAGTACTTC. It yields the protein CASGSITGTGQHEQYF.

This clone was detected once. J is TRBJ2-3 and V is TRBV2; 9 bases are a match to TRBD2. This CDR3 has 13 residues. The V segment lost 8 bases and the J segment 6 bases; nucleotides outside the gene matches: 6. CDR1 is SNHLY and CDR2 is FYNNEI in the germline V gene. CDR3 nucleotides: TGTGCCAGCCGGGAGCGGGAGGTCGATACGCAGTATTTT. It encodes CASREREVDTQYF.

The chain employs TRBV28 and TRBJ2-2; 7 nucleotides line up with TRBD1. J was trimmed by 1 base and V by 5 bases; bases with no gene match: 1. The germline V gene encodes CDR1 MDHEN and CDR2 SYDVKM. The CDR3 has 14 amino acids. CDR3 bases: TGTGCCAGCAGTCGGACAGGGAACACCGGGGAGCTGTTTTTT. Translation gives CASSRTGNTGELFF.

This clone occurred once. The genes are TRBV11-2 and TRBJ2-3, with 13 bases aligning to TRBD2. Germline values: CDR1 SGHAT, CDR2 FQNNGV. Trimming cost V 4 bases and J 6 bases; bases outside gene matches: 10. CDR3 length: 17 amino acids. CDR3 region: CASSSGLAGDGWDTQYF. The CDR3 DNA follows: TGTGCCAGCAGCTCAGGACTAGCGGGAGACGGTTGGGATACGCAGTATTTT.

The chain recombines TRBV27 with TRBJ1-2, with unresolved D. Trimming took 0 bases from V and 0 from J, leaving 11 bases between them. The germline V gene has CDR1 MNHEY and CDR2 SMNVEV (reference sequence). The CDR3 runs 16 residues. The chain's CDR3 is CASSLSVGSTNYGYTF. The CDR3 nucleotides are TGTGCCAGCAGTTTATCGGTCGGGTCGACTAACTATGGCTACACCTTC.

The rearrangement joins TRBV27 to TRBJ2-3; TRBD1 is a possible D gene (6 bases). Germline CDR1 and CDR2: MNHEY and SMNVEV (reference sequence). The CDR3 has 16 amino acids. Trimming cost V 3 bases and J 0 bases, with 13 bases left between them. CDR3 sequence: CASSFFGTTSTDTQYF. The CDR3 region has the DNA TGTGCCAGCAGTTTTTTCGGGACAACTAGCACAGATACGCAGTATTTT.

The genes are TRBV21-1 and TRBJ1-5; the listed D gene, TRBD1, was not tested against the DNA. TRBV21-1 has pseudogene status. The CDR3 length is 13 residues. CDR3 protein: CARDRSGDQPQHF. DNA of the CDR3: TGTGCCCGGGACAGGTCTGGGGACCAGCCCCAGCATTTT.